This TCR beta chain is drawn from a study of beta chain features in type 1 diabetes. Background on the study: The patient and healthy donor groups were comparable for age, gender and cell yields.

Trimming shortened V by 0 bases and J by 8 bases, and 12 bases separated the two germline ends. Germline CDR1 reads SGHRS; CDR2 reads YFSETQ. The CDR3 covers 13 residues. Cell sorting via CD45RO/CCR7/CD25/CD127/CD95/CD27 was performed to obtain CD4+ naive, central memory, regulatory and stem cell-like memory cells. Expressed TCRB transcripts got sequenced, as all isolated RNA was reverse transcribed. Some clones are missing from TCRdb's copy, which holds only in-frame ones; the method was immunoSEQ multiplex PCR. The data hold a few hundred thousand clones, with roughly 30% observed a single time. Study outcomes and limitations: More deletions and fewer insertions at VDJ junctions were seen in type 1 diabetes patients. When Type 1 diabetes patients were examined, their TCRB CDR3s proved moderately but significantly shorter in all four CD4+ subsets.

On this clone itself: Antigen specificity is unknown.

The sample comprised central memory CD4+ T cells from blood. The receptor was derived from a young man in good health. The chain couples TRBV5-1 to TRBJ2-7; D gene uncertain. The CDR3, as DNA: TGCGCCAGCAGCTTGGAACTGGAAGAACAGCAGTACTTC. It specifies CASSLELEEQQYF. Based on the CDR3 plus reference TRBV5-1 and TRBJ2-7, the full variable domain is KAGVTQTPRYLIKTRGQQVTLSCSPISGHRSVSWYQQTPGQGLQFLFEYFSETQRNKGNFPGRFSGRQFSNSRSEMNVSTLELGDSALYLCASSLELEEQQYFGPGTRLTVT.